The rows below give T cell receptor beta chains drawn from one sample of a study of T cells after yellow fever vaccination. One entry per CDR3 protein, called by TCRdb with MiXCR from the 5' RACE reads. The sample comprises over 45,000 distinct CDR3 sequences, around 6.1% of which are singletons, and roughly 30% rests with the top ten. Source: PBMCs, either bulk or a sorted T-cell subset (CD4+, CD8+, memory, or dextramer-sorted; not recorded which), taken on the day of the yellow fever booster vaccination. The receptors here all came from a man younger than 30 who received the YFV17D yellow fever vaccine. The conserved cysteine and the conserved F or W are not part of the CDR3 here. D genes are given only for firm matches. Not every row has a clone size; where given, it reads once, few, many or a size class.

CDR3aa	d_gene	v_gene	abundance
ASSFLPDRNTEAF	-	TRBV5-1	few
ASRGSEAF	-	TRBV12-5	few
ASSQGAANGGYGYT	-	TRBV4-1	few
ASTGTGAFSGANVLT	TRBD1	TRBV28	-
AISESTRHPWIEKLF	-	TRBV10-3	medium-sized
ASSQETATYEQY	-	TRBV4-3	few
ASSLGPPPLH	-	TRBV12-3/TRBV12-4	many
ASSSDRANEQF	TRBD1	TRBV7-6	many
AISRMDRVAYGYT	TRBD1	TRBV10-3	many
ASNHFRCQVQF	-	TRBV5-1	many
ASSSSGGTQY	TRBD2	TRBV7-2	-
ASSLTSSAPNEQF	-	TRBV7-9	few
ASSLEGGFDTQY	-	TRBV7-6	many
ASSLSLAGGPISTDTQY	TRBD2	TRBV7-3	many
ASSLRWGADTQY	-	TRBV7-2	-
ASSYGDRVGETQY	TRBD1	TRBV6-5	-
ATSFQGYNEQF	-	TRBV24-1	-
ASSQGGSYGYT	-	TRBV4-1	many
AQQKNSGANVLT	-	TRBV7-9	-
ASSPAVNLEQY	-	TRBV5-1	-
ASSLVGFGQPQH	-	TRBV12-3/TRBV12-4	few
ASSFGGDVYEQY	TRBD2	TRBV5-1	many
ASSLTGPQLGGYT	-	TRBV19	-
ASSPGQGNAGELF	TRBD1	TRBV5-4	-
ASSQSAGTSAGPRGYTDTQY	TRBD2	TRBV4-2	few
SARALRSGGAGETQY	TRBD2	TRBV20-1	few
ASSLAGTAGDTQY	-	TRBV5-1	-
ASSQVATQQGDTQY	-	TRBV3-1	many
ASSLDRSQETQY	-	TRBV6-5	many
ASSSTLTSTDTQY	-	TRBV6-6	-
ASSTRGWTEAF	TRBD1	TRBV27	many
ASSLGDRGNSPLH	TRBD1	TRBV5-4	-
SARGQLETLETQY	-	TRBV20-1	many
ASSLAGAFQETQY	TRBD2	TRBV7-2	many
ASSRTGKAYEQY	TRBD1	TRBV2	-
ASNPGGVSEAF	-	TRBV6-5	few
ASSSWANSYNEQF	-	TRBV28	few
SVEESGQGSNEQF	TRBD1	TRBV29-1	many
ASSLAAGQETQY	-	TRBV7-9	-
ASSVGSNTDTQY	-	TRBV6-4	-
SAPSGGPYEQY	TRBD2	TRBV20-1	many